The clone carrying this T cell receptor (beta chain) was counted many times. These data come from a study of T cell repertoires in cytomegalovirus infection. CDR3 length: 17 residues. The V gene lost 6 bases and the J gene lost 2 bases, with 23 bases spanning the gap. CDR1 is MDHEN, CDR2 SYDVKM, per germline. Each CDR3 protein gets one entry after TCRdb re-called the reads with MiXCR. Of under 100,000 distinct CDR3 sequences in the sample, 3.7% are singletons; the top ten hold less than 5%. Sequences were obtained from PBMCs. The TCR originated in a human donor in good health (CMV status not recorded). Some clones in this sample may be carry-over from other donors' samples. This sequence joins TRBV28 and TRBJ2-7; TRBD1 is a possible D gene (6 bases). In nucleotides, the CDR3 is TGTGCCAGCAGGTCTCTTGCTTTGGACAGCCTCCCCTACGAGCAGTACTTC. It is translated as CASRSLALDSLPYEQYF.